The source of this T cell receptor beta chain is a study of blood T cell repertoires in COVID-19 (dated by TCRdb to 2020 to 2022). Some background on the complete study: Collaborator samples came from the United States, Italy and Spain and covered acute and convalescent phases of COVID-19. HLA class I and class II types, where available, came from metadata supplied by the sample provider rather than from assay-based typing. Deeply sampled blood TCRbeta repertoires from subjects exposed to, actively infected with, or recovered from COVID-19 were included in the dataset. Nearly every sample came with metadata listing a de-identified subject ID, COVID-19 status, age in years and sex. The repertoires were released in a freely available public database meant as a resource for research on the immune response to SARS-CoV-2. The prospective study material was composed of cDNA or gDNA derived from T cells, B-cell-depleted T cells, or PBMCs. Samples came from the ongoing ImmuneRACE study (first 160 participants) plus 1,254 subjects from 6 global collaborators.

The immunoSEQ Assay, a bias-controlled multiplex PCR, was used to amplify TCRbeta CDR3 regions from genomic DNA. The original pipeline was this. The number of nucleated cells in each sample was estimated by amplification of reference gene primers within the assay. To quantify the absolute abundance of each unique TCRbeta CDR3 rearrangement, sequence reads were collapsed and filtered. For each sample, productive Simpson clonality was calculated as the square root of Simpson's diversity index over productive rearrangements. In its TCRdb copy, this immuneACCESS table keeps in-frame sequences only and misses some clones. Where compared with another copy, unresolved V genes explain less than half of these, and the others have no known cause. V and J calls and clone size are as listed in that table; D and trimming were resolved from the DNA. The sample yields roughly 430,000 clones; approximately 88% were counted once. Of the sample, 2% to 2.5% falls within the top ten clones.

In the germline V gene (reference sequence), CDR1 corresponds to MNHEY and CDR2 to SMNVEV. The CDR3 sequence holds 15 residues, the cysteine and phenylalanine included. Only the CDR3 portion is preserved as DNA: 45 bases, with reading frame beginning at the first base. Trimmed from V: 4 bases; trimmed from J: 5 bases; junction bases lacking a gene match: 7. As to this clone: Its cognate antigen has yet to be identified. No base-level quality is on record; no much larger clone is a single base apart.

Results the study describes overall, beyond this receptor: How much clinical and demographic metadata was included differed by source and by participant, and the metadata was provided uncurated.

Enrolling through a virtual design, the prospective study's participants ranged in age from roughly 18 to 95 years and lived across about two dozen United States geographic areas. Cohort assignment in the prospective study relied on participant-reported clinical history from a screening survey and a study questionnaire. In the prospective study, whole blood, serum and a nasopharyngeal or oropharyngeal swab were collected from each participant by mobile phlebotomists. Over a roughly two-month period, participants in the prospective study had the option of providing additional blood draws and questionnaires. Before DNA extraction, prospective study blood samples were shipped either frozen or at room temperature.

The chain is encoded by TRBV27 joined to TRBJ1-4; 7 junctional bases match TRBD1. This receptor was taken from a woman in her thirties or forties with acute COVID-19. The source material was PBMCs or T cells enriched from blood (not recorded which). The nucleotides are TGTGCCAGCAGTTCGACCGGGACAGTGAATGAAAAACTGTTTTTT. This codes for CASSSTGTVNEKLFF.